One sample yielded the 22 T cell receptor beta chains listed below, sequenced in a study of blood T cell repertoires in COVID-19. Assay: immunoSEQ multiplex PCR; the TCRdb copy retains only in-frame clones and omits some. The data show 50,000 to 70,000 clones, with 76% seen just once and around 21% held by the top ten. Material for sequencing was peripheral blood. The source is a man aged 45-65 years with active or convalescent COVID-19.

The chain links TRBV3-1 (or the pseudogene TRBV3-2) to TRBJ1-2, with D possibly being TRBD1 (6 bases). Trimming took 4 bases from V and 0 from J, leaving 18 bases between them. The CDR3 is 17 residues long. The germline CDR1 and CDR2 sequences are LGHDT and YNNKEL (reference sequence). The chain's CDR3 is CASSRKGQYGTNYGYTF. CDR3 DNA sequence: TGTGCCAGCAGCCGAAAAGGACAGTATGGGACTAACTATGGCTACACCTTC.

This rearrangement joins TRBV19 to TRBJ2-5, with a tentative D call TRBD2 (6 bases). Germline-derived CDR1 and CDR2 are LNHDA and SQIVND (reference sequence). Trimming cost V 10 bases and J 5 bases, with 20 bases left between them. The CDR3 extends over 14 amino acids. This CDR3 is CATRRGTWGETQYF. The CDR3 DNA sequence: TGTGCCACGAGACGGGGGACCTGGGGGGAGACCCAGTACTTC.

The genes are TRBV14 and TRBJ2-1; 11 bases fit TRBD2. V lost 7 bases to trimming and J lost 6 bases; unmatched junction nucleotides: 5. In germline, CDR1 is SGHDN, CDR2 FVKESK. This CDR3 has 14 residues. CDR3 sequence: CASTTSGTANEQFF. DNA for the CDR3: TGTGCCAGCACGACTAGCGGGACCGCCAATGAGCAGTTCTTC.

The rearrangement joins TRBV12-3 or TRBV12-4 to TRBJ2-7, with D possibly matching TRBD1 (6 bases). Trimming cost V 4 bases and J 9 bases, with 16 bases left between them. This CDR3 has 13 residues. In DNA, the CDR3 is TGTGCCAGCAGTTCTTCCGACAGGCCCAGGCAGTACTTC. Amino acids: CASSSSDRPRQYF.

The genes are TRBV29-1 and TRBJ1-2; no clear D. The germline gives CDR1 SQVTM, CDR2 ANQGSEA. The CDR3 runs to 11 residues. V was shortened by 4 bases and J by 5 bases, with 8 bases between the two germline ends. The CDR3 DNA reads TGCAGCGTTGGGGCCAGATATGGCTACACCTTC. Translating it yields CSVGARYGYTF.

A few counts support this clone. J is TRBJ1-1 and V is TRBV29-1; 9 bases match TRBD1. J gave up 6 bases and V 5 bases, and 16 bases lay outside the gene matches. Per germline, CDR1 SQVTM and CDR2 ANQGSEA. The CDR3 contains 16 residues. The CDR3 nucleotides are TGCAGCGTTACCACGACAGGGGGACGAACAGGGGCTGAAGCTTTCTTT. As protein: CSVTTTGGRTGAEAFF.

This clone is a singleton in its sample. The gene calls are TRBV19 and TRBJ2-5; TRBD1 agrees at 7 bases. CDR1 and CDR2 (germline): LNHDA, SQIVND (reference sequence). V gave up 4 bases and J gave up 7 bases; unmatched junction bases: 6. The CDR3 is made up of 13 amino acids. For the CDR3, the DNA is TGTGCCAGTAGTACCACAGGGGTCGTGACCCAGTACTTC. Translated: CASSTTGVVTQYF. Full variable domain (outside the CDR3, taken from reference TRBV19 and TRBJ2-5): DGGITQSPKYLFRKEGQNVTLSCEQNLNHDAMYWYRQDPGQGLRLIYYSQIVNDFQKGDIAEGYSVSREKKESFPLTVTSAQKNPTAFYLCASSTTGVVTQYFGPGTRLLVL.

This rearrangement joins TRBV3-1 (or the pseudogene TRBV3-2) to TRBJ1-5; 7 nucleotides line up with TRBD1. Germline CDR1 LGHDT, CDR2 YNNKEL (reference sequence). V lost 1 base and J lost 1; bases outside the gene matches: 10. CDR3 length: 18 amino acids. CDR3 DNA: TGTGCCAGCAGCCAAGGGACAGGTCATCCAGGGAGCAATCAGCCCCAGCATTTT. Protein: CASSQGTGHPGSNQPQHF.

The chain carries TRBV10-3 and TRBJ1-3; D might be TRBD1 (6 bases). The germline gives CDR1 ENHRY, CDR2 SYGVKD. This CDR3 region has 14 residues. The V end lost 0 bases, the J end lost 5 bases, and 8 bases lay between the germline ends. The CDR3 sequence is CAISESTGRNTIYF. CDR3 nucleotides: TGTGCCATCAGTGAGTCAACAGGGAGAAACACCATATATTTT.

This clone was seen a few times. The rearrangement uses TRBV29-1 and TRBJ1-3; D remains unclear. V lost 1 base, J lost 0 bases, and 7 bases lay in between. Germline V lookup: CDR1 SQVTM, CDR2 ANQGSEA. The CDR3 extends over 14 amino acids. The CDR3 loop is CSVEADFSGNTIYF. CDR3 nucleotides: TGCAGCGTTGAAGCCGACTTCTCTGGAAACACCATATATTTT.

This CDR3 reads CASSPFSSGTNEKLFF. CDR3 DNA: TGTGCCAGCTCACCTTTTTCCTCCGGAACTAATGAAAAACTGTTTTTT. The chain is built from TRBV18 and TRBJ1-4, with D unresolved. The CDR3 totals 16 residues. V lost 3 bases and J 1 base, leaving 12 bases between the germline ends. Germline V lookup: CDR1 KGHSH, CDR2 LQKENI.

The chain links TRBV5-1 to TRBJ2-7; 9 nucleotides agree with TRBD1. Germline lookup yields CDR1 SGHRS and CDR2 YFSETQ. The CDR3 is made up of 14 amino acids. The V and J ends lost 4 bases and 7 bases, in that order; junction bases with no gene match: 9. The CDR3 reads CASSTGTGPGEQYF. In nucleotides, the CDR3 is TGCGCCAGCAGCACCGGGACAGGGCCAGGGGAGCAGTACTTC.

The V gene is TRBV12-3 or TRBV12-4, the J gene TRBJ2-7; TRBD1 matches 7 bases. This CDR3 has 12 residues. The junction had 3 bases not matched to a gene; V was cut back by 4 bases and J by 6 bases. This chain's CDR3 is CASSYSGGEQYF. The CDR3 DNA reads as TGTGCCAGCAGTTATTCAGGGGGCGAGCAGTACTTC.

The CDR3 loop reads CASSPSDRAHNSPLHF. As DNA, the CDR3 is TGTGCCAGCAGTCCCTCAGACAGGGCCCATAATTCACCCCTCCACTTT. The J gene is TRBJ1-6, the V gene TRBV28, with 7 bases matching TRBD1. Trimming removed 5 bases from V and 5 bases from J; junction bases left unmatched: 9. Germline V gene lookup returns CDR1 MDHEN and CDR2 SYDVKM. The CDR3 runs to 16 residues.

This chain connects TRBV6-2 or TRBV6-3 to TRBJ2-7; D unresolved. The germline CDR1 and CDR2 sequences are MNHEY and SVGEGT. V lost 3 bases to trimming and J lost 0 bases, with 12 bases between them. This CDR3 spans 15 amino acids. As DNA, the CDR3 is TGTGCCAGCAGTTATGGGCAGCTTAGCTCCTACGAGCAGTACTTC. Amino acids: CASSYGQLSSYEQYF.

This clone appeared a single time. V and J are TRBV6-2 or TRBV6-3 and TRBJ2-3; tentative D call: TRBD2 (5 bases). Germline CDR1 reads MNHEY; CDR2 reads SVGEGT. Trimming removed 6 bases from V and 3 bases from J, with 19 bases in between. This CDR3 has 16 residues. The CDR3 DNA is TGTGCCAGCAGCCAATCGACTCCCACGGGGACAGATACGCAGTATTTT. It codes for CASSQSTPTGTDTQYF.

This clone was counted between two and nine times. V is TRBV4-2 and J is TRBJ1-2, with D perhaps matching TRBD1 (5 bases). V lost 0 bases and J 0 bases, leaving 14 bases between the germline ends. The CDR3 is 17 residues long. CDR1 is LGHNA, CDR2 YNFKEQ, per germline. CDR3 nucleotide sequence: TGTGCCAGCAGCCAAGAGGGGGAAACGGGGGCTAACTATGGCTACACCTTC. As protein: CASSQEGETGANYGYTF.

V and J are TRBV5-1 and TRBJ2-5; 7 nucleotides agree with TRBD1. The CDR3 consists of 14 residues. The germline gives CDR1 SGHRS, CDR2 YFSETQ. V lost 3 bases to trimming and J lost 5 bases; unmatched junction nucleotides: 7. The CDR3: CASSWARGQETQYF. For the CDR3, the DNA is TGCGCCAGCAGCTGGGCGAGGGGACAGGAGACCCAGTACTTC.

V gene TRBV7-6 combines with J gene TRBJ2-5; D is perhaps TRBD2 (5 bases). The CDR3 covers 13 residues. Germline V gene sequence: CDR1 SGHVS, CDR2 FNYEAQ. The V end was cut by 3 bases, the J end by 5 bases, with 10 bases between. CDR3 sequence reads: CASSFRRGETQYF. The CDR3 coding sequence is TGTGCCAGCAGCTTTAGGAGAGGGGAGACCCAGTACTTC.

This clone showed up just a few times. The rearrangement uses TRBV10-3 and TRBJ2-2; 7 bases are shared with TRBD2. With 6 bases clipped from V and 5 bases from J, the junction kept 9 bases outside the gene matches. The CDR3 consists of 15 residues. Germline V CDR1 and CDR2: ENHRY, SYGVKD. The CDR3 here is CAISPSGGWTGELFF. The CDR3 bases are TGTGCCATCAGCCCCTCGGGGGGATGGACCGGGGAGCTGTTTTTT.

The chain recombines TRBV7-9 with TRBJ1-6; the D is unclear. Trimming removed 1 base from V and 9 bases from J, with 16 bases in between. The CDR3 is made up of 16 amino acids. Looked up from germline, CDR1 is SEHNR and CDR2 is FQNEAQ (reference sequence). In DNA, the CDR3 is TGTGCCAGCAGCTTAGACGGGTTGGGAGTGGGTTCACCCCTCCACTTT. Residues: CASSLDGLGVGSPLHF.

The V gene is TRBV10-1, the J gene TRBJ2-5; a weak D match, TRBD1 (6 bases). The length of the CDR3 is 13 residues. V dropped 3 bases and J dropped 2 bases, with 7 bases sitting between them. Per the germline V gene, CDR1 is WNHNN and CDR2 is SYGVQD (reference sequence). The CDR3 nucleotides are TGCGCCAGCAGTGATGGACAGCAAGAGACCCAGTACTTC. Residues: CASSDGQQETQYF.